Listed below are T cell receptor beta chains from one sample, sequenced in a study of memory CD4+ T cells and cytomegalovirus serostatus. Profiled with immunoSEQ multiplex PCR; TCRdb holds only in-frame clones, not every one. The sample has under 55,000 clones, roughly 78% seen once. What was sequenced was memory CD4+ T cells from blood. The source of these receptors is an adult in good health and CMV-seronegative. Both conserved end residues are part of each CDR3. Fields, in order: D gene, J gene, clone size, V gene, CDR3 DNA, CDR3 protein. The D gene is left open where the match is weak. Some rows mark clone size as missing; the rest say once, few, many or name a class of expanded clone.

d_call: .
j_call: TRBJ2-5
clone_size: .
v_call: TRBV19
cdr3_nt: TGTGCCAGTAGTATTAAGGCAACTAGGTGGCAAGAGACCCAGTACTTC
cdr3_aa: CASSIKATRWQETQYF

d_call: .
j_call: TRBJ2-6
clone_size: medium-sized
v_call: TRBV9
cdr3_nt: TGTGCCAGCAGCGTAGAAGGGAGTGGGGCCAACGTCCTGACTTTC
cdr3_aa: CASSVEGSGANVLTF

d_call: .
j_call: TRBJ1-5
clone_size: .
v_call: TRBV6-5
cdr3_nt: TGTGCCAGCAGTTACAGGGGTAGCAATCAGCCCCAGCATTTT
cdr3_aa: CASSYRGSNQPQHF

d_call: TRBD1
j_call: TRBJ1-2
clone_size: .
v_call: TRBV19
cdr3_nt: TGTGCCAGTAGTTTGACAGGGGTTAACTATGGCTACACCTTC
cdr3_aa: CASSLTGVNYGYTF

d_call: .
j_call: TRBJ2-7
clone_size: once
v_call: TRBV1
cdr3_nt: TGCACCAGCAGCCACCCCGACAGGACTTACTCCTACGAGCAGTACTTC
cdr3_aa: CTSSHPDRTYSYEQYF

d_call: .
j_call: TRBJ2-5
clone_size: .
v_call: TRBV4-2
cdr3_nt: TGTGCCAGCAGCCAAGATGGGCGACTTGGGGCGGCCCAGTACTTC
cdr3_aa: CASSQDGRLGAAQYF

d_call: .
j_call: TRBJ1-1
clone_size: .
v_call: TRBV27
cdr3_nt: TGTGCCAGCAGTTCCCACTATTCGAACACTGAAGCTTTCTTT
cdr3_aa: CASSSHYSNTEAFF

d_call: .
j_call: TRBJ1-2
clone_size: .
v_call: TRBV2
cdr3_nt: TGTGCCAGCAGTGGGGGGTCAGGGGACGGACTCTATGGCTACACCTTC
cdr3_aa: CASSGGSGDGLYGYTF

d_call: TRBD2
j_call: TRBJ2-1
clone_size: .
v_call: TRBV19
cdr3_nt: TGTGCCAGTAGTTTAGCGGGAGGGCCTAGGAATGAGCAGTTCTTC
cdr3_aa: CASSLAGGPRNEQFF

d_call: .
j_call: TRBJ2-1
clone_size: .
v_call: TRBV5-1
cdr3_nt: TGCGCCAGCAGCTTGGGGCTGGGCAGCAATGAGCAGTTCTTC
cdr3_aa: CASSLGLGSNEQFF

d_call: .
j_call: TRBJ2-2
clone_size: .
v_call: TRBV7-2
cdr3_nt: TGTGCCAGCAGCCTCCAGGCCGCATATTTGGCCGGGGAGCTGTTTTTT
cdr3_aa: CASSLQAAYLAGELFF

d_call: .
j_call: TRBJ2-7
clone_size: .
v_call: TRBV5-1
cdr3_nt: TGCGCCAGCAGCTTGGGGTATGCGGCCTACGAGCAGTACTTC
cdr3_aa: CASSLGYAAYEQYF

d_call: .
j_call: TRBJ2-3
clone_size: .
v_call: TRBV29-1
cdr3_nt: TGCAGCGTTGGGACAGCAGATACGCAGTATTTT
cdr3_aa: CSVGTADTQYF

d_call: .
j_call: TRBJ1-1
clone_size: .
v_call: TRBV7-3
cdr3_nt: TGTGCCAGCAGCTTAAAATCAGGCACTGAAGCTTTCTTT
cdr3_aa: CASSLKSGTEAFF

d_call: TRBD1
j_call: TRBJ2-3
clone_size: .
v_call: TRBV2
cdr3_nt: TGTGCCAGCAACGACAGGGGATACACAGATACGCAGTATTTT
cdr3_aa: CASNDRGYTDTQYF

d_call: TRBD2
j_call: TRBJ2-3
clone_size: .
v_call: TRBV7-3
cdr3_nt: TGTGCCAGCAGCTTAGTGGGAGGGAACACAGATACGCAGTATTTT
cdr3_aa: CASSLVGGNTDTQYF

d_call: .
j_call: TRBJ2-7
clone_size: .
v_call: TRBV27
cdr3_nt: TGTGCCAGCAGGGCGGGACTCAGGGTAGGCGAGCAGTACTTC
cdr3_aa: CASRAGLRVGEQYF

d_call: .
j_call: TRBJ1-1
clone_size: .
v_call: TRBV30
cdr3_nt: TGTGCCTGGAGAGTGCGGACTGAAGCTTTCTTT
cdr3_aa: CAWRVRTEAFF

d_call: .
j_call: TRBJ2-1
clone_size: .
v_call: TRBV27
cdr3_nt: TGTGCCAGCAGTCCCGGCACCCGGAACTACAATGAGCAGTTCTTC
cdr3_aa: CASSPGTRNYNEQFF

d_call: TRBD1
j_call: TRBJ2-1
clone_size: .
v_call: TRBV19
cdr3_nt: TGTGCCAGTAGTACCGGACAGGATCGGAATGAGCAGTTCTTC
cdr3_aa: CASSTGQDRNEQFF

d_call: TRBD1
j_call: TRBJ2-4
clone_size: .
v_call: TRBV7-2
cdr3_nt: TGTGCCAGCAGCCACGACTCAGGGACAGGGGGCGCGAAAAACATTCAGTACTTC
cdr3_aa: CASSHDSGTGGAKNIQYF

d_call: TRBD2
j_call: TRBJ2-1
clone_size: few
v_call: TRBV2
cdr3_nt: TGTGCCAGCAGAGGGACTAGCGGGAGTAGCTCCTACAATGAGCAGTTCTTC
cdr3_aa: CASRGTSGSSSYNEQFF

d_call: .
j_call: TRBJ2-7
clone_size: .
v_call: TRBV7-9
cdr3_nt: TGTGCCAGCAGCTTAAGCGGGTCCACAGCCTACGAGCAGTACTTC
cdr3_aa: CASSLSGSTAYEQYF

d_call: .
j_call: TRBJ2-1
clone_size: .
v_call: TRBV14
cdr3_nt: TGTGCCAGCAGCCAGCGTGGTGAGCAGTTCTTC
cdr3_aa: CASSQRGEQFF

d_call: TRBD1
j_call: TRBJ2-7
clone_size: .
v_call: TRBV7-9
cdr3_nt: TGTGCCAGCAGCTTAGAAGGGGGTACAGGGGGTGAATCTTCCTACGAGCAGTACTTC
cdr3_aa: CASSLEGGTGGESSYEQYF

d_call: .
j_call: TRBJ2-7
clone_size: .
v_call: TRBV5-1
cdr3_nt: TGCGCCAGCAGCTTGAATAGGGTCGGGGACGAGCAGTACTTC
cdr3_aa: CASSLNRVGDEQYF

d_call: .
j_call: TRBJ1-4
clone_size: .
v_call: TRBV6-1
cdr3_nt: TGTGCCAGCAGTACAGGGATGACGACTAATGAAAAACTGTTTTTT
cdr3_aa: CASSTGMTTNEKLFF

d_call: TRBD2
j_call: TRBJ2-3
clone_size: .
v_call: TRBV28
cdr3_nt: TGTGCCAGCAGTCCGGGACTAGCGGGAGGTCGAGATACGCAGTATTTT
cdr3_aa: CASSPGLAGGRDTQYF

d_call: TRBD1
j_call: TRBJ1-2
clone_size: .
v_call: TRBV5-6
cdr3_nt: TGTGCCAGCAGCTTGGTGAGAGACAGGGAAGGGAATGGCTACACCTTC
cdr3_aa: CASSLVRDREGNGYTF

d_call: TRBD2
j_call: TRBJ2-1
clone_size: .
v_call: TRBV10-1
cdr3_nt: TGCGCCAGCAGTGATCCCCGGGGCGGGAGTGGAGATGAGCAGTTCTTC
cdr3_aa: CASSDPRGGSGDEQFF